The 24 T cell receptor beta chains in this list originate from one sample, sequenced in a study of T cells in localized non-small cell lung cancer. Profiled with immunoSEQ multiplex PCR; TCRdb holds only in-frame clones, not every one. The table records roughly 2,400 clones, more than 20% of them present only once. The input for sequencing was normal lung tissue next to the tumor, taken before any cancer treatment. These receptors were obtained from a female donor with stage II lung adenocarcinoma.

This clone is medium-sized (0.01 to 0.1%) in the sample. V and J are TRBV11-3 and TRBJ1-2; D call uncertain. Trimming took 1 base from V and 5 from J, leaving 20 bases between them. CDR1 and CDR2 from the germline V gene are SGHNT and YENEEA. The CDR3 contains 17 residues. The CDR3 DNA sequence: TGTGCCAGCAGCTTAGGGGCCGGCCAGGCGGTTAGTTATGGCTACACCTTC. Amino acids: CASSLGAGQAVSYGYTF.

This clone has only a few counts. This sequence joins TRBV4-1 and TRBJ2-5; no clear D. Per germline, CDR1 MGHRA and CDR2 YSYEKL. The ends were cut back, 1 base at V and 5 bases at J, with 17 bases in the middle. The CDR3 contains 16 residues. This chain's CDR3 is CASSQGLPRPGETQYF. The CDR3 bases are TGCGCCAGCAGCCAAGGCCTACCAAGGCCCGGGGAGACCCAGTACTTC.

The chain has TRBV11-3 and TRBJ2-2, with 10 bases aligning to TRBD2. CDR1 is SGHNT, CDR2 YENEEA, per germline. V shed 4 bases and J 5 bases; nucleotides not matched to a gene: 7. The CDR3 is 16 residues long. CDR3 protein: CASSSLAGVETGELFF. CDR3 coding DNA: TGTGCCAGCAGCTCTCTAGCGGGGGTTGAGACCGGGGAGCTGTTTTTT.

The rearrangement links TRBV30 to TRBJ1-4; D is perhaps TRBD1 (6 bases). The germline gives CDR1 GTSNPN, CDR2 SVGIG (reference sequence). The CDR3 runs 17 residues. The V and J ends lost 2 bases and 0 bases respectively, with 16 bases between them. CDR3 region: CAWSQDSPTSTNEKLFF. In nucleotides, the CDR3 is TGTGCCTGGAGTCAGGACAGTCCAACCTCAACTAATGAAAAACTGTTTTTT. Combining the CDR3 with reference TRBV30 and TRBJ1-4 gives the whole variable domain SQTIHQWPATLVQPVGSPLSLECTVEGTSNPNLYWYRQAAGRGLQLLFYSVGIGQISSEVPQNLSASRPQDRQFILSSKKLLLSDSGFYLCAWSQDSPTSTNEKLFFGSGTQLSVL.

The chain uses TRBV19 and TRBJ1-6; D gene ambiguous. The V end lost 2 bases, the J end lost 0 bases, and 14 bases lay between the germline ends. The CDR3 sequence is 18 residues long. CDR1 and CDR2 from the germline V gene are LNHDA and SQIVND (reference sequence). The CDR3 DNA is TGTGCCAGTAGTATAAAAGTCCTTTCAAGCTCCTATAATTCACCCCTCCACTTT. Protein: CASSIKVLSSSYNSPLHF.

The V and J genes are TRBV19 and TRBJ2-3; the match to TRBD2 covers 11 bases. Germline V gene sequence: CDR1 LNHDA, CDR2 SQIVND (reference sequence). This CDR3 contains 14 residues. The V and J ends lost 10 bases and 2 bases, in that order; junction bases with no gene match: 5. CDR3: CAISTSGDTDTQYF. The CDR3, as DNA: TGTGCCATATCGACTAGCGGGGACACAGATACGCAGTATTTT.

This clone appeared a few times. The CDR3 region is CASSTRNYGYTF. The CDR3 coding sequence is TGTGCCAGCAGCACCAGGAACTATGGCTACACCTTC. V gene TRBV9 combines with J gene TRBJ1-2, with D hard to call. In germline, CDR1 is SGDLS, CDR2 YYNGEE. V gave up 4 bases and J gave up 2 bases, with 6 bases separating them. The CDR3 sequence is 12 residues long.

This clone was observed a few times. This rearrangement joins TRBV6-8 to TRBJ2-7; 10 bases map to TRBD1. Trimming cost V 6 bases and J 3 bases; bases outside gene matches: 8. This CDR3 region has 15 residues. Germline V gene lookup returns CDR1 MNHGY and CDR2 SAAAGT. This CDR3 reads CASRQGTGVFYEQYF. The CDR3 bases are TGTGCCAGCAGACAGGGGACAGGGGTTTTCTACGAGCAGTACTTC.

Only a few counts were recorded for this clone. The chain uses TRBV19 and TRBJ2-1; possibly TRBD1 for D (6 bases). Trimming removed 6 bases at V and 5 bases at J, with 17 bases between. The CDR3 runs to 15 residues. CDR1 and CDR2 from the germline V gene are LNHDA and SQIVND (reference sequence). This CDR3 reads CASSIPRQVHNEQFF. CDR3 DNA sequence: TGTGCCAGTAGCATCCCCCGACAGGTTCACAATGAGCAGTTCTTC.

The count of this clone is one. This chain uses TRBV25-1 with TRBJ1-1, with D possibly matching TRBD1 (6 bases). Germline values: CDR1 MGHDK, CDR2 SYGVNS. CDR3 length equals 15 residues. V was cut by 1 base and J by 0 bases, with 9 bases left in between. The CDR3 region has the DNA TGTGCCAGCAGTGAATCAGGGGAGTTGAACACTGAAGCTTTCTTT. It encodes CASSESGELNTEAFF.

This CDR3 is CASSSGRDTVLYGYTF. CDR3 bases: TGTGCCAGCAGTTCCGGACGGGACACGGTTCTCTATGGCTACACCTTC. The rearrangement uses TRBV6-8 and TRBJ1-2; possibly TRBD1 for D (6 bases). Germline V gives CDR1 MNHGY, CDR2 SAAAGT. The germline V and J ends were trimmed by 4 bases and 4 bases, with 19 bases remaining between them. CDR3 length equals 16 residues.

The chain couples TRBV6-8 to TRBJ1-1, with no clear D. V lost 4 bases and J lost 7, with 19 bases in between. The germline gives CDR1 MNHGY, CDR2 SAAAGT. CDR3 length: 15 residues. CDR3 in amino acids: CASSSSTGGRSEAFF. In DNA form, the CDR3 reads TGTGCCAGCAGTTCGTCGACGGGAGGGCGTAGTGAAGCTTTCTTT.

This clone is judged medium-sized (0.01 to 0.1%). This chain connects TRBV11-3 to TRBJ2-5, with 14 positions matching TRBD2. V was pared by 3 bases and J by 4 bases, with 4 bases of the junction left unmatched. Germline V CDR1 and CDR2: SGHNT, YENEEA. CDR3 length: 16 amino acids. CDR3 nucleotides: TGTGCCAGCAGCTTCGGCGGGACTAGCGGGGGAGAGACCCAGTACTTC. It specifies CASSFGGTSGGETQYF.

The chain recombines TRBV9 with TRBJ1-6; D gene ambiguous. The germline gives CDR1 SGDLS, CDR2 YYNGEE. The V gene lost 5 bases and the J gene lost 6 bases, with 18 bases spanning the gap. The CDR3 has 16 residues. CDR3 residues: CASSEALGRSNSPLHF. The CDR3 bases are TGTGCCAGCAGTGAAGCGCTTGGGCGGTCTAATTCACCCCTCCACTTT.

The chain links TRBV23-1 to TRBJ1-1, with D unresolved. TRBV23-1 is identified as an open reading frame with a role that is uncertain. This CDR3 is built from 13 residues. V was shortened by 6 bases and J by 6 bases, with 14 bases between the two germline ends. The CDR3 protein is CASSLVGGAEAFF. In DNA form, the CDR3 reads TGCGCCAGCAGCTTGGTGGGAGGAGCTGAAGCTTTCTTT.

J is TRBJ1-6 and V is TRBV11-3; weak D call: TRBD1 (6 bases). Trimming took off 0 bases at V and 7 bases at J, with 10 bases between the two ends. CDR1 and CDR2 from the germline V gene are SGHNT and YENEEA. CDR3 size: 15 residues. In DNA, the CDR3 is TGTGCCAGCAGCTTAGACAGGGGAGGGAATTCACCCCTCCACTTT. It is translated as CASSLDRGGNSPLHF.

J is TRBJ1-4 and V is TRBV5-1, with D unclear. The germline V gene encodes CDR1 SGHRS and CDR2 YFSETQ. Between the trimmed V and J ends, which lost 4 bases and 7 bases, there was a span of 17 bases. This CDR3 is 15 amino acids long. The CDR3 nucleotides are TGCGCCAGCAGCCCACTAGGGAGGTTGGGTGAAAAACTGTTTTTT. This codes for CASSPLGRLGEKLFF.

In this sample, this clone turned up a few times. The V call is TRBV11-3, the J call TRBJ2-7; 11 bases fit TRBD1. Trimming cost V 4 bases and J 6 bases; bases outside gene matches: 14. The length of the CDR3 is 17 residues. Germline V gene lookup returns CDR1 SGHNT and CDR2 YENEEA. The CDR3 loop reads CASSSRDRGGWLPEQYF. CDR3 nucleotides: TGTGCCAGCAGCTCCCGGGACAGGGGGGGCTGGCTGCCCGAGCAGTACTTC.

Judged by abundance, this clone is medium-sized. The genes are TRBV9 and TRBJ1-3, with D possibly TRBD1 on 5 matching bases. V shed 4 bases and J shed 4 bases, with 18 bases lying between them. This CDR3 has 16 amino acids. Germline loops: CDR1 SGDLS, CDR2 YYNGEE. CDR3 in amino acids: CASSLGPSGTGNTIYF. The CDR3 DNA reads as TGTGCCAGCAGCTTAGGCCCGTCAGGGACCGGAAACACCATATATTTT.

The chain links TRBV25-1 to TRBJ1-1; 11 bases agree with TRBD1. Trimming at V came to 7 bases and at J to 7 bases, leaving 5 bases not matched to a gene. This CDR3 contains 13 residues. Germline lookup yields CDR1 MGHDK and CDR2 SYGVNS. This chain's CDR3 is CASITGTGGEAFF. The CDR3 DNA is TGTGCCAGCATTACAGGGACAGGGGGTGAAGCTTTCTTT. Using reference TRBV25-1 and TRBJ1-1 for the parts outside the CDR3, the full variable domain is EADIYQTPRYLVIGTGKKITLECSQTMGHDKMYWYQQDPGMELHLIHYSYGVNSTEKGDLSSESTVSRIRTEHFPLTLESARPSHTSQYLCASITGTGGEAFFGQGTRLTVV.

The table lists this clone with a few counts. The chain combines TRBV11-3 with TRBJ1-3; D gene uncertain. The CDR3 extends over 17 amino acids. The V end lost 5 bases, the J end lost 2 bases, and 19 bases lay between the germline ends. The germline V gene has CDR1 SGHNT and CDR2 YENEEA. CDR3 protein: CASSPTLTKVAGNTIYF. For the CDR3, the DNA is TGTGCCAGCAGCCCCACCCTTACTAAAGTGGCTGGAAACACCATATATTTT.

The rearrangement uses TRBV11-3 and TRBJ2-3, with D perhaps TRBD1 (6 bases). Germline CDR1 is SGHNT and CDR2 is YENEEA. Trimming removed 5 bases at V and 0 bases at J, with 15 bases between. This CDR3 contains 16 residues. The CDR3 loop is CASSPKTGFSTDTQYF. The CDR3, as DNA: TGTGCCAGCAGCCCTAAGACAGGATTTAGCACAGATACGCAGTATTTT.

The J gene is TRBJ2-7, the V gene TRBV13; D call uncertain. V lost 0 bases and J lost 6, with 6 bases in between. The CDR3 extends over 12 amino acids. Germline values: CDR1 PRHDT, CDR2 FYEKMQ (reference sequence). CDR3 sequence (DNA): TGTGCCAGCAGCTTAGGAAGGGCCGAGCAGTACTTC. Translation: CASSLGRAEQYF.

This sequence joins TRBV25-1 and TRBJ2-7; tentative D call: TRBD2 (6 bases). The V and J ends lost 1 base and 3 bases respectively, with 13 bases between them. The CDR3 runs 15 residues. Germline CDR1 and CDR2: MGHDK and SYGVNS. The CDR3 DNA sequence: TGTGCCAGCAGTGAATCGGTAGCGGAACGCTACGAGCAGTACTTC. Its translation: CASSESVAERYEQYF.